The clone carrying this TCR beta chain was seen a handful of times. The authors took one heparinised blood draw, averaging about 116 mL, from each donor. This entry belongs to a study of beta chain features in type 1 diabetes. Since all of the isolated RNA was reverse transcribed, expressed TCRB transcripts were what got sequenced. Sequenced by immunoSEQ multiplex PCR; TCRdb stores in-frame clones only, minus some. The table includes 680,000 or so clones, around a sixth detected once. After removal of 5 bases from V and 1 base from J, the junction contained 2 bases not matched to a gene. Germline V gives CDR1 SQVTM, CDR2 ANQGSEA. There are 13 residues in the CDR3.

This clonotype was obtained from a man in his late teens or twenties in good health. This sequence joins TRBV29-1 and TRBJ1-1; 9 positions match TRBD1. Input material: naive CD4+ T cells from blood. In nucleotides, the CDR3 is TGCAGCGTTAGACAGGGGGAGAACACTGAAGCTTTCTTT. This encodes CSVRQGENTEAFF.